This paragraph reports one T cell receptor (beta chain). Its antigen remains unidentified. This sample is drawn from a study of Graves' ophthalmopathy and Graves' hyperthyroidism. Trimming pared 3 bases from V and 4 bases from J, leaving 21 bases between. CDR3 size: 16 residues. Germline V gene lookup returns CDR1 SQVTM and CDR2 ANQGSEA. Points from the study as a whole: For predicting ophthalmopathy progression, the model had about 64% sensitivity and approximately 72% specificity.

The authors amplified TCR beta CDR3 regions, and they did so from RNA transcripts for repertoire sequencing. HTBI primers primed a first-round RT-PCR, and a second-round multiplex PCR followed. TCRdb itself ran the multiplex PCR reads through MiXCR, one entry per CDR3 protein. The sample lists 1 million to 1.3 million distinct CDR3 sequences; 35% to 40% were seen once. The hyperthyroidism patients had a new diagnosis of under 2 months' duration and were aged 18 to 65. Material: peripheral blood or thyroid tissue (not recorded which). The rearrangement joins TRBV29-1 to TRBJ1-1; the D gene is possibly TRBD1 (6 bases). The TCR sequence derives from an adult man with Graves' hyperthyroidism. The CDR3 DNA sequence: TGCAGCGTTGACCTCGTTGGGGGGCAAATAGGCACTGAAGCTTTCTTT. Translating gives CSVDLVGGQIGTEAFF.